A single sample gave rise to the 31 T cell receptor beta chains below, sequenced in a study of cytomegalovirus exposure and HLA in healthy donors. The PCR used 60 Vbeta and 13 Jbeta primers. Profiled with immunoSEQ multiplex PCR; TCRdb holds only in-frame clones, not every one. This sample has 200,000 or so clones, with over 65% found just once. Sequenced sample: PBMCs. Receptors were obtained from a man between 35 and 55 years old in good health and CMV-seronegative.

The chain is built from TRBV18 and TRBJ2-7; D is perhaps TRBD1 (6 bases). Germline CDR1 KGHSH, CDR2 LQKENI. This CDR3 region has 14 residues. Trimming took 5 bases from V and 2 from J, leaving 13 bases between them. Here the CDR3 reads CASSDQGPAYEQYF. CDR3 nucleotides: TGTGCCAGCTCAGATCAGGGGCCCGCCTACGAGCAGTACTTC.

J is TRBJ2-7 and V is TRBV18, with D possibly matching TRBD1 (6 bases). Germline loops: CDR1 KGHSH, CDR2 LQKENI. The CDR3 sequence is 13 residues long. V lost 3 bases and J lost 6, with 12 bases in between. In nucleotides, the CDR3 is TGTGCCAGCTCACCGGACAGTCTTGGCGAGCAGTACTTC. It codes for CASSPDSLGEQYF.

V gene TRBV5-6 combines with J gene TRBJ1-1, with a weak D call TRBD1 (5 bases). This CDR3 is built from 14 residues. Trimming removed 4 bases at V and 1 base at J, with 11 bases between. In germline, CDR1 is SGHDT, CDR2 YYEEEE. The CDR3 DNA reads as TGTGCCAGCAGCGTAAGGAGGGGGAACACTGAAGCTTTCTTT. Translating it yields CASSVRRGNTEAFF.

The chain recombines TRBV28 with TRBJ2-2, with TRBD1 identical over 10 bases. The germline CDR1 and CDR2 sequences are MDHEN and SYDVKM. The CDR3 covers 15 residues. V lost 6 bases and J lost 7; bases outside the gene matches: 8. This CDR3 is CASRPGQGLDGELFF. The CDR3 DNA is TGTGCCAGCAGACCGGGACAGGGGTTGGACGGGGAGCTGTTTTTT.

This chain links TRBV28 with TRBJ2-5; D possibly corresponds to TRBD2 (7 bases). The CDR3 covers 16 residues. Trimming shortened V by 3 bases and J by 2 bases, and 16 bases separated the two germline ends. Germline lookup yields CDR1 MDHEN and CDR2 SYDVKM. CDR3 loop: CASSFGGAGVQETQYF. As DNA, the CDR3 is TGTGCCAGCAGTTTTGGGGGGGCGGGAGTTCAAGAGACCCAGTACTTC.

This chain joins TRBV5-1 and TRBJ2-3; 10 bases map to TRBD1. CDR3 length: 14 residues. V lost 5 bases and J lost 5; bases outside the gene matches: 5. Looked up from germline, CDR1 is SGHRS and CDR2 is YFSETQ. The CDR3 sequence is CASSSGQGRDTQYF. CDR3 nucleotide sequence: TGCGCCAGCAGTTCGGGACAGGGGAGAGATACGCAGTATTTT.

The chain couples TRBV7-8 to TRBJ1-1; D perhaps matches TRBD1 (6 bases). The V gene's germline CDR1 is SGHVS and CDR2 FQNEAQ. The CDR3 contains 15 residues. V shed 2 bases and J shed 11 bases, with 21 bases lying between them. CDR3 bases: TGTGCCAGCAGCTTATTTACGGGGTCTGGGCAGGGGGCTTTCTTT. This translates into CASSLFTGSGQGAFF. Filled out from reference TRBV7-8 and TRBJ1-1, the complete variable domain reads GAGVSQSPRYKVAKRGQDVALRCDPISGHVSLFWYQQALGQGPEFLTYFQNEAQLDKSGLPSDRFFAERPEGSVSTLKIQRTQQEDSAVYLCASSLFTGSGQGAFFGQGTRLTVV.

The chain has TRBV6-1 and TRBJ2-1, with 8 bases aligning to TRBD1. J was trimmed by 7 bases and V by 8 bases; bases with no gene match: 10. From germline, CDR1 is MNHNS and CDR2 SASEGT. This CDR3 contains 14 residues. The CDR3 sequence: CASAGTGVRNEQFF. The CDR3 nucleotides are TGTGCCAGCGCAGGGACAGGTGTCCGGAATGAGCAGTTCTTC.

This clone was seen only a few times. The rearrangement uses TRBV19 and TRBJ2-7; 9 bases are shared with TRBD2. The germline CDR1 and CDR2 sequences are LNHDA and SQIVND (reference sequence). The V segment lost 3 bases and the J segment 4 bases; nucleotides outside the gene matches: 7. The CDR3 runs to 15 residues. The chain's CDR3 is CASSIFGTSRYEQYF. CDR3 coding DNA: TGTGCCAGTAGTATCTTCGGGACTAGCAGGTACGAGCAGTACTTC.

The rearrangement links TRBV7-9 to TRBJ1-4; D is unresolved. Germline CDR1 SEHNR, CDR2 FQNEAQ (reference sequence). V was cut by 3 bases and J by 7 bases, with 6 bases left in between. This CDR3 comprises 12 residues. For the CDR3, the DNA is TGTGCCAGCAGCTTGGAGGGTGAAAAACTGTTTTTT. It encodes CASSLEGEKLFF.

This rearrangement joins TRBV9 to TRBJ2-7, with 14 bases identical to TRBD2. The ends lost 3 bases at V and 5 bases at J; junction bases unmatched: 7. The CDR3 runs to 16 residues. CDR1 and CDR2 (germline): SGDLS, YYNGEE. The DNA for the CDR3 is TGTGCCAGCAGCGCGAGGACTAGCGGGAGGAGACACGAGCAGTACTTC. Its protein product is CASSARTSGRRHEQYF.

The chain couples TRBV9 to TRBJ1-1, with TRBD1 matching 8 bases. J gave up 4 bases and V 3 bases, and 2 bases lay outside the gene matches. The CDR3 runs 13 residues. Germline V CDR1 and CDR2: SGDLS, YYNGEE. CDR3 residues: CASSGRGRTEAFF. The CDR3, as DNA: TGTGCCAGCAGCGGCAGGGGGCGCACTGAAGCTTTCTTT.

J is TRBJ2-1 and V is TRBV18; weak D call: TRBD2 (6 bases). Germline V gene lookup returns CDR1 KGHSH and CDR2 LQKENI. This CDR3 is built from 15 residues. V lost 3 bases and J 1 base, leaving 10 bases between the germline ends. CDR3 sequence reads: CASSPADYSYNEQFF. The CDR3 DNA reads TGTGCCAGCTCACCCGCGGACTATTCCTACAATGAGCAGTTCTTC.

This chain uses TRBV4-3 with TRBJ1-6; no definite D call. V gave up 0 bases and J gave up 0 bases, with 15 bases separating them. The germline V gene encodes CDR1 LGHNA and CDR2 YSLEER. There are 19 residues in the CDR3. DNA of the CDR3: TGCGCCAGCAGCCAAGAGTGGTCGCGACTTAGCTCCTATAATTCACCCCTCCACTTT. The encoded protein is CASSQEWSRLSSYNSPLHF.

The CDR3 is CSVEGGSYNEQFF. The CDR3 DNA is TGCAGCGTTGAAGGCGGGTCCTACAATGAGCAGTTCTTC. The rearrangement joins TRBV29-1 to TRBJ2-1; D perhaps matches TRBD2 (5 bases). There are 13 residues in the CDR3. CDR1 is SQVTM and CDR2 is ANQGSEA in the germline V gene. Trimming removed 1 base from V and 1 base from J, with 5 bases in between.

J is TRBJ1-6 and V is TRBV6-6; 8 bases are a match to TRBD1. V shed 6 bases, J shed 11 bases, and the junction held 9 bases outside the gene matches. CDR1 is MNHNY and CDR2 is SVGAGI in the germline V gene (reference sequence). CDR3 length: 14 residues. The CDR3 loop reads CASSRTTGETPLHF. In nucleotides, the CDR3 is TGTGCCAGCAGCCGAACGACAGGGGAAACACCCCTCCACTTT.

V is TRBV5-1 and J is TRBJ2-3, with TRBD1 as a possible D gene (6 bases). The CDR3 runs to 14 residues. Trimming shortened V by 4 bases and J by 0 bases, and 9 bases separated the two germline ends. Germline CDR1 and CDR2: SGHRS and YFSETQ. The CDR3 nucleotides are TGCGCCAGCAGCCAGGGGCAGAGCACAGATACGCAGTATTTT. It is translated as CASSQGQSTDTQYF.

The V and J genes are TRBV2 and TRBJ2-5; 13 positions match TRBD2. Trimming took 5 bases from V and 2 from J; bases not matched to a gene: 5. The CDR3 is 16 amino acids. CDR1 SNHLY and CDR2 FYNNEI come from the germline V gene. CDR3 in amino acids: CASSLGTSGKQETQYF. DNA for the CDR3: TGTGCCAGCAGTCTGGGGACTAGCGGGAAACAAGAGACCCAGTACTTC.

J is TRBJ2-3 and V is TRBV7-3; 9 nucleotides line up with TRBD2. V was pared by 2 bases and J by 4 bases, with 4 bases of the junction left unmatched. The CDR3 is made up of 15 amino acids. Germline V gene data show CDR1 as SGHTA and CDR2 as FQGTGA. The CDR3 spells CASSLAGGPPDTQYF. The CDR3 DNA follows: TGTGCCAGCAGCTTAGCGGGGGGGCCCCCAGATACGCAGTATTTT.

CDR3 region: CASSVYSESSYEQYF. The CDR3 coding sequence is TGTGCCAGCAGTGTCTATAGCGAGAGCTCCTACGAGCAGTACTTC. V is TRBV6-6 and J is TRBJ2-7, with D perhaps matching TRBD2 (5 bases). With 5 bases removed from V and 0 bases from J, the gap between germline ends came to 14 bases. CDR1 and CDR2 (germline): MNHNY, SVGAGI (reference sequence). This CDR3 comprises 15 residues.

The chain uses TRBV28 and TRBJ1-5; maybe TRBD1 (5 bases). This CDR3 spans 16 amino acids. Germline V gene data show CDR1 as MDHEN and CDR2 as SYDVKM. V lost 6 bases, J lost 4 bases, and 19 bases lay in between. The CDR3 sequence: CASRLRRGVGNQPQHF. The CDR3 DNA is TGTGCCAGCAGGTTGCGAAGGGGCGTAGGGAATCAGCCCCAGCATTTT.

The chain uses TRBV5-4 and TRBJ2-7; 9 bases line up with TRBD2. CDR3 length equals 14 residues. Per the germline V gene, CDR1 is SGHNT and CDR2 is YYREEE (reference sequence). V shed 2 bases, J shed 5 bases, and the junction held 5 bases outside the gene matches. CDR3 sequence reads: CASSFSGSVHEQYF. The CDR3, as DNA: TGTGCCAGCAGCTTTAGCGGGAGCGTGCACGAGCAGTACTTC.

This rearrangement joins TRBV7-2 to TRBJ1-5; TRBD1 is a possible D gene (5 bases). Per the germline V gene, CDR1 is SGHTA and CDR2 is FQGNSA. The V end was cut by 0 bases, the J end by 4 bases, with 10 bases between. The CDR3 sequence is 15 residues long. For the CDR3, the DNA is TGTGCCAGCAGCTTAGCGAGCAGGGCGAATCAGCCCCAGCATTTT. Translation: CASSLASRANQPQHF.

The rearrangement links TRBV30 to TRBJ2-3; 11 nucleotides align to TRBD2. The CDR3 consists of 15 residues. Germline CDR1 GTSNPN, CDR2 SVGIG (reference sequence). V was clipped by 4 bases and J by 4 bases; unmatched bases: 7. The CDR3 DNA follows: TGTGCCTGGACTTTAGCGGGAGGGAGCGCAGATACGCAGTATTTT. It yields the protein CAWTLAGGSADTQYF.

The chain recombines TRBV19 with TRBJ1-5; TRBD1 matches at 7 bases. V was pared by 3 bases and J by 3 bases, with 5 bases of the junction left unmatched. Germline V gene sequence: CDR1 LNHDA, CDR2 SQIVND (reference sequence). This CDR3 comprises 15 residues. This CDR3 is CASSIGTASNQPQHF. In DNA, the CDR3 is TGTGCCAGTAGTATCGGGACAGCATCCAATCAGCCCCAGCATTTT.

The gene calls are TRBV11-1 and TRBJ2-3; 7 nucleotides align to TRBD2. V gave up 8 bases and J gave up 0 bases; unmatched junction bases: 5. The CDR3 length is 14 residues. Germline assignment: CDR1 SGHAT and CDR2 FQDESV (reference sequence). CDR3 DNA sequence: TGTGCCAGCTCAAATAGCGGGAGCACAGATACGCAGTATTTT. Translating gives CASSNSGSTDTQYF.

The chain employs TRBV9 and TRBJ2-2, with 7 bases that match TRBD1. CDR1 and CDR2 from the germline V gene are SGDLS and YYNGEE. With 6 bases clipped from V and 5 bases from J, the junction kept 7 bases outside the gene matches. The CDR3 totals 14 residues. Here the CDR3 DNA reads TGTGCCAGCAACCAGGGGGAATTTACCGGGGAGCTGTTTTTT. Translated: CASNQGEFTGELFF.

CDR3 protein: CASSPGTSGGHWETQYF. CDR3 in DNA: TGTGCCAGCAGCCCCGGGACTAGCGGGGGGCATTGGGAGACCCAGTACTTC. The chain links TRBV13 to TRBJ2-5; TRBD2 matches at 15 bases. Germline CDR1 is PRHDT and CDR2 is FYEKMQ (reference sequence). This CDR3 comprises 17 residues. Unmatched junction bases numbered 9, after V lost 5 bases and J lost 5 bases.

V is TRBV7-2 and J is TRBJ2-1; maybe TRBD2 (6 bases). CDR3 size: 14 residues. Germline V gene sequence: CDR1 SGHTA, CDR2 FQGNSA. V lost 7 bases, J lost 4 bases, and 14 bases lay in between. For the CDR3, the DNA is TGTGCCAGCACCGGAGGGGCACGGTACAATGAGCAGTTCTTC. Amino acids: CASTGGARYNEQFF.

The chain recombines TRBV5-1 with TRBJ2-5, with TRBD2 matching over 8 bases. The CDR3 is made up of 14 amino acids. V trimming: 3 bases; J trimming: 3 bases; junction bases outside the gene matches: 4. Germline CDR1 is SGHRS and CDR2 is YFSETQ. The DNA for the CDR3 is TGCGCCAGCAGCTCAGCGGGAGTCGAAGAGACCCAGTACTTC. Its protein product is CASSSAGVEETQYF. The whole variable domain, filled in from reference TRBV5-1 and TRBJ2-5, reads KAGVTQTPRYLIKTRGQQVTLSCSPISGHRSVSWYQQTPGQGLQFLFEYFSETQRNKGNFPGRFSGRQFSNSRSEMNVSTLELGDSALYLCASSSAGVEETQYFGPGTRLLVL.

V and J are TRBV5-4 and TRBJ1-2; 8 bases align to TRBD1. CDR3 length equals 17 residues. V lost 3 bases, J lost 4 bases, and 14 bases stayed unmatched. Germline-derived CDR1 and CDR2 are SGHNT and YYREEE (reference sequence). CDR3 in amino acids: CASSSRTGITLIYGYTF. The CDR3 DNA reads as TGTGCCAGCAGCTCAAGGACAGGGATAACTCTAATCTATGGCTACACCTTC.